This TCR beta chain is drawn from a study of blood T cells in healthy people across ages. Together with a sample-barcoded 5' primer, a J-beta primer mix was included in a second PCR lasting about 6 to 11 cycles. TCRdb reprocessed the 5' RACE reads with MiXCR, giving one entry per CDR3 protein. The data show approximately 850,000 distinct CDR3 sequences, roughly 64% seen once. The CDR3 extends over 13 amino acids. Trimming removed 9 bases at V and 0 bases at J, with 11 bases between. CDR1 is SEHNR, CDR2 FQNEAQ, per germline (reference sequence). The rearrangement joins TRBV7-9 to TRBJ1-1; D is uncertain. The sample taken for sequencing was blood. The receptor was derived from a man aged 25-40 years in good health. The CDR3 loop is CASSAVMNTEAFF. The DNA for the CDR3 is TGTGCCAGTAGCGCCGTCATGAACACTGAAGCTTTCTTT. The whole variable domain, filled in from reference TRBV7-9 and TRBJ1-1, reads DTGVSQNPRHKITKRGQNVTFRCDPISEHNRLYWYRQTLGQGPEFLTYFQNEAQLEKSRLLSDRFSAERPKGSFSTLEIQRTEQGDSAMYLCASSAVMNTEAFFGQGTRLTVV.